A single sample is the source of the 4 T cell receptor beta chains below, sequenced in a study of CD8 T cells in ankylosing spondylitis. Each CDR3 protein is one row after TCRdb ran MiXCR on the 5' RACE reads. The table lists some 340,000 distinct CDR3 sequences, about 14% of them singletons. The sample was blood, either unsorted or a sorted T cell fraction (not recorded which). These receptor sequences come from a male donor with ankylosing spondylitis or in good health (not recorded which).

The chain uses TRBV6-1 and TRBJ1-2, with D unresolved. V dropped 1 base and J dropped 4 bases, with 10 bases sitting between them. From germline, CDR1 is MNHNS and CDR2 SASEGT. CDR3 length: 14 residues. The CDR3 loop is CASSEELLTYGYTF. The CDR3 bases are TGTGCCAGCAGTGAAGAGCTACTAACCTATGGCTACACCTTC.

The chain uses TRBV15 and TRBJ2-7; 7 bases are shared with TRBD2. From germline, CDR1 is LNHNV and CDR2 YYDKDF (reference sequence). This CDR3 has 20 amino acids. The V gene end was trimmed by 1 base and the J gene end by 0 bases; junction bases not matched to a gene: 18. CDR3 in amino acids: CATSRGGGRGTLRSSYEQYF. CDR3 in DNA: TGTGCCACCAGCAGAGGAGGCGGGAGAGGGACCCTTAGGAGCTCCTACGAGCAGTACTTC.

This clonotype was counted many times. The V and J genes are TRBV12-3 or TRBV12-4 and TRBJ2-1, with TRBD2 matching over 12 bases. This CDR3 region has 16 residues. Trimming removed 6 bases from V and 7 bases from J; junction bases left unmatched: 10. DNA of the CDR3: TGTGCCAGCAGCACCCCTGAGACTAGCGGGAGTAATGAGCAGTTCTTC. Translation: CASSTPETSGSNEQFF.

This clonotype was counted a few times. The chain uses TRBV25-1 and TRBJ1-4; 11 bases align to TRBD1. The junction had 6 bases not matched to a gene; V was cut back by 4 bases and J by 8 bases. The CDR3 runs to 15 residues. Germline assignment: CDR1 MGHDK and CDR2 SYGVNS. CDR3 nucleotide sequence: TGTGCCAGCAGTGCTGGGACAGGGGGGAGCGAAAAACTGTTTTTT. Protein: CASSAGTGGSEKLFF. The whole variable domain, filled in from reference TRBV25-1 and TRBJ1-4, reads EADIYQTPRYLVIGTGKKITLECSQTMGHDKMYWYQQDPGMELHLIHYSYGVNSTEKGDLSSESTVSRIRTEHFPLTLESARPSHTSQYLCASSAGTGGSEKLFFGSGTQLSVL.